These 27 T cell receptor beta chains originate from one sample sequenced in a study of cytomegalovirus exposure and HLA in healthy donors. PCR employed 60 Vbeta and 13 Jbeta primers. Libraries were prepared by immunoSEQ multiplex PCR; TCRdb keeps only in-frame clonotypes and omits some of them. This sample yields fewer than 70,000 clones, of which around 83% are seen a single time; over 1.5% belongs to the top ten. Specimen: PBMCs. The origin of the receptors is a man aged 40-55 years in good health and CMV-seronegative.

The V gene is TRBV29-1, the J gene TRBJ2-3; D possibly corresponds to TRBD2 (7 bases). CDR1 SQVTM and CDR2 ANQGSEA come from the germline V gene. There are 15 residues in the CDR3. Trimming removed 3 bases at V and 4 bases at J, with 17 bases between. The CDR3 region has the DNA TGCAGCGTTGAGGGGGGGGGCAGACTACCAGATACGCAGTATTTT. Translating it yields CSVEGGGRLPDTQYF.

V gene TRBV5-6 combines with J gene TRBJ2-3, with TRBD1 identical over 12 bases. The CDR3 is 16 residues long. The trim removed 5 bases at V and 4 bases at J, leaving 8 bases unmatched. CDR1 and CDR2 (germline): SGHDT, YYEEEE. In nucleotides, the CDR3 is TGTGCCAGCAGTTTTGGGACAGGGGGCCTGGCAGATACGCAGTATTTT. Encoded protein: CASSFGTGGLADTQYF. The variable domain in full, with the rest retrieved from reference TRBV5-6 and TRBJ2-3, is DAGVTQSPTHLIKTRGQQVTLRCSPKSGHDTVSWYQQALGQGPQFIFQYYEEEERQRGNFPDRFSGHQFPNYSSELNVNALLLGDSALYLCASSFGTGGLADTQYFGPGTRLTVL.

The chain couples TRBV7-2 to TRBJ2-2, with a possible D match to TRBD2 (5 bases). V lost 2 bases and J 0 bases, leaving 13 bases between the germline ends. Germline CDR1 reads SGHTA; CDR2 reads FQGNSA. The CDR3 is made up of 17 amino acids. Written as DNA, the CDR3 is TGTGCCAGCAGCTTATCGCGGGTAATGGCGAACACCGGGGAGCTGTTTTTT. This gives the protein CASSLSRVMANTGELFF.

The chain recombines TRBV2 with TRBJ2-7, with 7 bases matching TRBD1. V lost 6 bases, J lost 6 bases, and 8 bases stayed unmatched. The CDR3 covers 13 residues. Germline-derived CDR1 and CDR2 are SNHLY and FYNNEI. The DNA of the CDR3 is TGTGCCAGCAGGAGGGACAGTCAGGGCGAGCAGTACGTC. This codes for CASRRDSQGEQYV.

This chain joins TRBV15 and TRBJ1-2; TRBD1 is a possible D gene (6 bases). Per germline, CDR1 LNHNV and CDR2 YYDKDF (reference sequence). This CDR3 comprises 15 residues. V shed 0 bases and J shed 4 bases, with 12 bases lying between them. As DNA, the CDR3 is TGTGCCACCAGCAGAGACAGGGGTGGGTCCTATGGCTACACCTTC. The encoded protein is CATSRDRGGSYGYTF.

The rearrangement links TRBV19 to TRBJ2-2, with a weak D call TRBD1 (5 bases). Trimming removed 7 bases at V and 7 bases at J, with 19 bases between. The CDR3 has 15 residues. Germline V CDR1 and CDR2: LNHDA, SQIVND (reference sequence). The CDR3 sequence: CASTLQAGISGELFF. CDR3 nucleotide sequence: TGTGCCAGTACCCTCCAGGCAGGGATTAGCGGGGAGCTGTTTTTT. The entire variable domain, with the rest obtained from reference TRBV19 and TRBJ2-2, is as follows: DGGITQSPKYLFRKEGQNVTLSCEQNLNHDAMYWYRQDPGQGLRLIYYSQIVNDFQKGDIAEGYSVSREKKESFPLTVTSAQKNPTAFYLCASTLQAGISGELFFGEGSRLTVL.

The chain links TRBV6-6 to TRBJ2-7; unclear D gene. This CDR3 region has 15 residues. Trimming took 6 bases from V and 4 from J, leaving 19 bases between them. Per the germline V gene, CDR1 is MNHNY and CDR2 is SVGAGI (reference sequence). CDR3 DNA: TGTGCCAGCAGCCAGGTGGCCCATGTCGTGTACGAGCAGTACTTC. It translates to CASSQVAHVVYEQYF.

The CDR3 DNA is TGTGCCAGCAGTGAAGGGTCGGAGCAGTACGTC. Encoded protein: CASSEGSEQYV. This sequence joins TRBV6-1 and TRBJ2-7; D call uncertain. This CDR3 has 11 residues. Between the trimmed V and J ends, which lost 1 base and 7 bases, there was a span of 5 bases. From germline, CDR1 is MNHNS and CDR2 SASEGT.

The chain employs TRBV4-1 and TRBJ1-5, with unresolved D. The CDR3 is 18 residues long. CDR1 is MGHRA, CDR2 YSYEKL, per germline. The V end lost 1 base, the J end lost 1 base, and 17 bases lay between the germline ends. As DNA, the CDR3 is TGCGCCAGCAGCCAAGTAGTTGTGCTTTCGTTGAGCAATCAGCCCCAGCATTTT. It is translated as CASSQVVVLSLSNQPQHF.

This clone appeared a few times. The V call is TRBV5-6, the J call TRBJ1-1; D gene uncertain. Trimming took 3 bases from V and 1 from J, leaving 13 bases between them. From germline, CDR1 is SGHDT and CDR2 YYEEEE. The CDR3 is made up of 15 amino acids. For the CDR3, the DNA is TGTGCCAGCAGCTCCACAAAAAATGGGAACACTGAAGCTTTCTTT. It is translated as CASSSTKNGNTEAFF.

The rearrangement joins TRBV29-1 to TRBJ2-7; TRBD2 is a possible D gene (6 bases). Germline CDR1 and CDR2: SQVTM and ANQGSEA. The CDR3 consists of 11 residues. Deletions cut 2 bases from V and 10 bases from J, with 12 bases between. CDR3 loop: CSVELGGTQYF. The CDR3, as DNA: TGCAGCGTTGAACTTGGTGGGACTCAGTACTTC.

The chain is built from TRBV30 and TRBJ2-2, with D tentatively TRBD1 (6 bases). CDR3 length: 12 residues. Deletions cut 7 bases from V and 4 bases from J, with 10 bases between. Germline V gives CDR1 GTSNPN, CDR2 SVGIG (reference sequence). CDR3 DNA: TGTGCCTTCCACAGGGTCACCGGGGAGCTGTTTTTT. Protein product: CAFHRVTGELFF.

The rearrangement links TRBV4-1 to TRBJ2-1; 7 nucleotides agree with TRBD1. The J segment lost 9 bases and the V segment lost 1 base, leaving 12 bases of the junction unmatched. CDR1 is MGHRA, CDR2 YSYEKL, per germline. This CDR3 is built from 16 residues. The CDR3 sequence: CASSQGQGVLRGEQFF. CDR3 DNA sequence: TGCGCCAGCAGCCAAGGGCAGGGGGTCCTTCGGGGTGAGCAGTTCTTC.

The table lists this clone with a count of one. J is TRBJ1-2 and V is TRBV5-1; no definite D call. V gave up 4 bases and J gave up 4 bases, with 17 bases separating them. Germline V lookup: CDR1 SGHRS, CDR2 YFSETQ. The CDR3 contains 15 residues. In DNA form, the CDR3 reads TGCGCCAGCAGCCAAAGCCTCGGCCGGGGCTATGGCTACACCTTC. It yields the protein CASSQSLGRGYGYTF.

This clone was observed a single time. This chain uses TRBV2 with TRBJ1-5; 8 nucleotides agree with TRBD1. This CDR3 spans 15 amino acids. V lost 5 bases and J lost 9; bases outside the gene matches: 12. The germline CDR1 and CDR2 sequences are SNHLY and FYNNEI. This chain's CDR3 is CASSLGQGALRPQHF. The CDR3 DNA follows: TGTGCCAGCAGTCTCGGACAGGGCGCATTAAGGCCCCAGCATTTT.

This clone has only one observation. The V gene is TRBV15, the J gene TRBJ2-6, with 9 bases that match TRBD1. The CDR3 extends over 21 amino acids. The ends lost 3 bases at V and 1 base at J; junction bases unmatched: 16. The germline V gene encodes CDR1 LNHNV and CDR2 YYDKDF (reference sequence). The DNA of the CDR3 is TGTGCCACCAGCAGGGACCCTCCGACAGGGGGGCCAGGGTCTGGGGCCAACGTCCTGACTTTC. Translation gives CATSRDPPTGGPGSGANVLTF.

The chain couples TRBV6-5 to TRBJ2-1; 10 positions agree with TRBD1. Per the germline V gene, CDR1 is MNHEY and CDR2 is SVGAGI. V shed 2 bases and J 6 bases; nucleotides not matched to a gene: 7. The CDR3 length is 16 residues. This chain's CDR3 is CASSYPGTGEPNEQFF. In DNA form, the CDR3 reads TGTGCCAGCAGTTACCCGGGGACAGGGGAGCCCAATGAGCAGTTCTTC.

The chain joins TRBV29-1 to TRBJ2-3, with 7 bases aligning to TRBD2. V lost 3 bases, J lost 4 bases, and 4 bases stayed unmatched. CDR3 length equals 13 residues. CDR1 and CDR2 (germline): SQVTM, ANQGSEA. The CDR3 spells CSVETGGADTQYF. CDR3 sequence (DNA): TGCAGCGTTGAGACTGGGGGGGCAGATACGCAGTATTTT.

The rearrangement uses TRBV12-5 and TRBJ1-4; perhaps TRBD1 as D (5 bases). Germline V gene lookup returns CDR1 LGHNT and CDR2 FRNRAP. Trimming shortened V by 5 bases and J by 4 bases, and 17 bases separated the two germline ends. The CDR3 extends over 16 amino acids. The CDR3 protein is CASGPSLGTINEKLFF. CDR3 nucleotide sequence: TGTGCTAGTGGTCCCTCCCTGGGGACTATTAATGAAAAACTGTTTTTT.

V usage is TRBV19 and J usage is TRBJ1-1; possibly TRBD1 for D (6 bases). Germline lookup yields CDR1 LNHDA and CDR2 SQIVND (reference sequence). V lost 5 bases and J lost 1, with 8 bases in between. There are 13 residues in the CDR3. The CDR3 coding sequence is TGTGCCAGTAGTGTGACAGGGAACACTGAAGCTTTCTTT. Residues: CASSVTGNTEAFF.

This clone was seen once. V gene TRBV2 combines with J gene TRBJ2-6; 10 bases are a match to TRBD2. The CDR3 loop spans 17 amino acids. Germline CDR1 SNHLY, CDR2 FYNNEI. Trimming cost V 7 bases and J 3 bases; bases outside gene matches: 9. This CDR3 is CASTDSAGGLGANVLTF. CDR3 DNA sequence: TGTGCCAGCACGGATTCAGCGGGGGGGCTTGGGGCCAACGTCCTGACTTTC.

The rearrangement links TRBV27 to TRBJ2-5; D is possibly TRBD1 (5 bases). The V gene's germline CDR1 is MNHEY and CDR2 SMNVEV (reference sequence). This CDR3 comprises 13 residues. With 6 bases removed from V and 3 bases from J, the gap between germline ends came to 11 bases. The CDR3, as DNA: TGTGCCAGCAGGCAGGGTACTAAAGAGACCCAGTACTTC. Protein: CASRQGTKETQYF.

V and J are TRBV11-3 and TRBJ2-2, with 7 bases identical to TRBD1. V shed 5 bases and J 5 bases; nucleotides not matched to a gene: 2. The CDR3 length is 13 residues. CDR1 and CDR2 (germline): SGHNT, YENEEA. The CDR3: CASSIQGTGELFF. The CDR3 nucleotides are TGTGCCAGCAGCATACAGGGGACCGGGGAGCTGTTTTTT.

The chain has TRBV28 and TRBJ2-7; 7 bases are shared with TRBD1. The V gene end was trimmed by 10 bases and the J gene end by 4 bases; junction bases not matched to a gene: 4. The CDR3 has 11 residues. From germline, CDR1 is MDHEN and CDR2 SYDVKM. This CDR3 is CATTTGYEQYV. The CDR3 nucleotides are TGTGCCACCACGACAGGGTACGAGCAGTACGTC.

This clone has only one observation. This chain uses TRBV6-1 with TRBJ1-1; 10 bases agree with TRBD1. This CDR3 is 16 amino acids long. The trim removed 4 bases at V and 5 bases at J, leaving 10 bases unmatched. CDR1 MNHNS and CDR2 SASEGT come from the germline V gene. The chain's CDR3 is CASSARTGGFGTEAFF. CDR3 nucleotides: TGTGCCAGCAGTGCCCGGACAGGGGGGTTTGGGACTGAAGCTTTCTTT.

The CDR3 sequence: CASSVGGGQPQHF. The CDR3 DNA reads TGTGCCAGCAGCGTAGGAGGAGGTCAGCCCCAGCATTTT. The chain employs TRBV9 and TRBJ1-5; no clear D gene. This CDR3 spans 13 amino acids. Germline V gene lookup returns CDR1 SGDLS and CDR2 YYNGEE. Trimming left V 0 bases short and J 6 bases short, with 7 bases between. Looking up the rest from reference TRBV9 and TRBJ1-5 gives the full variable domain: DSGVTQTPKHLITATGQRVTLRCSPRSGDLSVYWYQQSLDQGLQFLIQYYNGEERAKGNILERFSAQQFPDLHSELNLSSLELGDSALYFCASSVGGGQPQHFGDGTRLSIL.

The rearrangement uses TRBV6-1 and TRBJ2-1; the match to TRBD2 covers 7 bases. The V and J ends lost 7 bases and 5 bases, in that order; junction bases with no gene match: 11. The CDR3 runs 15 residues. CDR1 and CDR2 from the germline V gene are MNHNS and SASEGT. The chain's CDR3 is CASKRDPGYNNEQFF. DNA for the CDR3: TGTGCCAGCAAGCGGGACCCCGGGTATAACAATGAGCAGTTCTTC.